One and the same sample provided the 16 T cell receptor beta chains below, sequenced in a study of blood T cell repertoires in COVID-19. The protocol was immunoSEQ multiplex PCR, while the TCRdb copy is restricted to in-frame clones and leaves out a portion. This sample has 120,000 to 150,000 clones, with more than 75% found just once. Sequencing input: peripheral blood. Receptor source: a man older than 75 with acute or convalescent COVID-19.

This chain connects TRBV27 to TRBJ2-7, with D possibly being TRBD1 (6 bases). Germline CDR1 MNHEY, CDR2 SMNVEV (reference sequence). V dropped 5 bases and J dropped 3 bases, with 14 bases sitting between them. CDR3 length: 14 amino acids. CDR3 residues: CASSMTGPLYEQYF. CDR3 nucleotides: TGTGCCAGCAGTATGACAGGACCTCTCTACGAGCAGTACTTC.

V and J are TRBV7-2 and TRBJ2-5; TRBD2 matches at 9 bases. Germline trimming cut 3 bases from V and 9 bases from J; bases unmatched to any gene: 5. Germline lookup yields CDR1 SGHTA and CDR2 FQGNSA. The CDR3 runs 13 residues. CDR3 sequence reads: CASSFLAGEAQYF. CDR3 DNA: TGTGCCAGCAGCTTCTTAGCGGGGGAGGCCCAGTACTTC. Drawing the rest from reference TRBV7-2 and TRBJ2-5, the complete variable domain is GAGVSQSPSNKVTEKGKDVELRCDPISGHTALYWYRQSLGQGLEFLIYFQGNSAPDKSGLPSDRFSAERTGGSVSTLTIQRTQQEDSAVYLCASSFLAGEAQYFGPGTRLLVL.

The DNA of the CDR3 is TGTGCCAGCAGTCCCTCGGGGACCGGGGAGCTGTTTTTT. The encoded protein is CASSPSGTGELFF. The chain carries TRBV12-3 or TRBV12-4 and TRBJ2-2; weak D call: TRBD2 (5 bases). The CDR3 has 13 amino acids. V lost 5 bases, J lost 5 bases, and 9 bases lay in between.

As DNA, the CDR3 is TGCAGTGCTAGTATTGCGGGGGCGGGCACTGAAGCTTTCTTT. It translates to CSASIAGAGTEAFF. The rearrangement links TRBV20-1 to TRBJ1-1; tentatively, D is TRBD1 (6 bases). Trimming took 3 bases from V and 4 from J, leaving 15 bases between them. The length of the CDR3 is 14 residues. Looked up from germline, CDR1 is DFQATT and CDR2 is SNEGSKA (reference sequence).

The V call is TRBV6-6, the J call TRBJ2-7; perhaps TRBD1 as D (6 bases). V lost 4 bases and J 4 bases, leaving 17 bases between the germline ends. Germline values: CDR1 MNHNY, CDR2 SVGAGI (reference sequence). The length of the CDR3 is 15 residues. CDR3 DNA sequence: TGTGCCAGCAGTTTCCAGGGGTCGGCGGCATACGAGCAGTACTTC. Its protein product is CASSFQGSAAYEQYF.

This clone was picked up a small number of times. J is TRBJ2-5 and V is TRBV4-1, with D maybe TRBD2 (5 bases). The CDR3 loop spans 13 amino acids. Germline CDR1 and CDR2: MGHRA and YSYEKL. Trimming took off 2 bases at V and 4 bases at J, with 8 bases between the two ends. The CDR3 region has the DNA TGCGCCAGCAGCCAACTCGGGGTAGAGACCCAGTACTTC. Amino acids: CASSQLGVETQYF.

This clone was seen a single time. The chain links TRBV28 to TRBJ2-2; 8 nucleotides line up with TRBD1. CDR1 and CDR2 (germline): MDHEN, SYDVKM. This CDR3 contains 16 residues. The ends lost 6 bases at V and 5 bases at J; junction bases unmatched: 11. CDR3 sequence: CASSLFGQGKTGELFF. In nucleotides, the CDR3 is TGTGCCAGCAGCCTCTTTGGACAGGGAAAAACCGGGGAGCTGTTTTTT.

This rearrangement joins TRBV4-1 to TRBJ1-5; 9 bases are a match to TRBD1. In germline, CDR1 is MGHRA, CDR2 YSYEKL. The CDR3 runs to 16 residues. J gave up 5 bases and V 1 base, and 6 bases lay outside the gene matches. This CDR3 is CASSQARDRAYQPQHF. The CDR3 region has the DNA TGCGCCAGCAGCCAAGCCCGGGACAGGGCGTATCAGCCCCAGCATTTT.

This clone appeared once. V usage is TRBV3-1 (or the pseudogene TRBV3-2) and J usage is TRBJ1-5; D gene uncertain. V was pared by 0 bases and J by 5 bases, with 5 bases between. This CDR3 spans 13 amino acids. CDR1 is LGHDT, CDR2 YNNKEL, per germline (reference sequence). CDR3 sequence: CASSQDGHQPQHF. CDR3 nucleotide sequence: TGTGCCAGCAGCCAAGATGGCCATCAGCCCCAGCATTTT.

This sequence joins TRBV4-3 and TRBJ2-3; 8 bases fit TRBD2. The V gene end was trimmed by 0 bases and the J gene end by 2 bases; junction bases not matched to a gene: 10. Germline loops: CDR1 LGHNA, CDR2 YSLEER. CDR3 length equals 18 residues. Here the CDR3 reads CASSQERGLAGNTDTQYF. For the CDR3, the DNA is TGCGCCAGCAGCCAAGAGAGGGGGTTAGCGGGGAACACAGATACGCAGTATTTT.

The rearrangement uses TRBV29-1 and TRBJ2-7; TRBD2 matches 7 bases. The CDR3 spans 12 residues. Trimming removed 8 bases from V and 2 bases from J; junction bases left unmatched: 6. The germline V gene has CDR1 SQVTM and CDR2 ANQGSEA. CDR3 sequence: CSCREDTYEQYF. For the CDR3, the DNA is TGCAGCTGCCGGGAGGATACCTACGAGCAGTACTTC.

The chain is built from TRBV4-3 and TRBJ1-6, with a possible D match to TRBD1 (5 bases). The ends were cut back, 3 bases at V and 6 bases at J, with 9 bases in the middle. Per germline, CDR1 LGHNA and CDR2 YSLEER. The CDR3 has 14 amino acids. This chain's CDR3 is CASSQGGVNSPLHF. In nucleotides, the CDR3 is TGCGCCAGCAGCCAGGGGGGGGTTAATTCACCCCTCCACTTT.

The DNA of the CDR3 is TGTGCCAGCAGTCCCCAGGGGACCAGGAGGGAGACCCAGTACTTC. Translating it yields CASSPQGTRRETQYF. The chain carries TRBV6-2 or TRBV6-3 and TRBJ2-5; D possibly corresponds to TRBD1 (6 bases). Germline V CDR1 and CDR2: MNHEY, SVGEGT. V was cut by 5 bases and J by 5 bases, with 18 bases left in between. This CDR3 region has 15 residues.

This chain connects TRBV5-1 to TRBJ1-5, with a weak D call TRBD1 (5 bases). CDR1 is SGHRS and CDR2 is YFSETQ in the germline V gene. The V end was cut by 0 bases, the J end by 8 bases, with 9 bases between. CDR3 length equals 13 residues. CDR3 region: CASSLGGREPQHF. CDR3 bases: TGCGCCAGCAGCTTGGGGGGGAGGGAGCCCCAGCATTTT.

The chain recombines TRBV11-3 with TRBJ2-6, with a weak D call TRBD2 (5 bases). Germline V gene data show CDR1 as SGHNT and CDR2 as YENEEA. The CDR3 extends over 14 amino acids. V was trimmed by 6 bases and J by 0 bases, leaving 6 bases between them. CDR3: CASSAGSGANVLTF. The CDR3 bases are TGTGCCAGCAGTGCGGGCTCTGGGGCCAACGTCCTGACTTTC.

This clone came up a few times. This chain uses TRBV3-1 (or the pseudogene TRBV3-2) with TRBJ1-4, with 8 bases aligning to TRBD1. Trimming removed 1 base from V and 6 bases from J; junction bases left unmatched: 1. Germline CDR1 is LGHDT and CDR2 is YNNKEL (reference sequence). This CDR3 is built from 14 residues. The CDR3 sequence: CASSQGQGYEKLFF. In nucleotides, the CDR3 is TGTGCCAGCAGCCAAGGACAGGGGTATGAAAAACTGTTTTTT.